The rows below give T cell receptor beta chains drawn from one sample of a study of cytomegalovirus exposure and HLA in healthy donors. Profiling relied on immunoSEQ multiplex PCR, and the TCRdb table lists in-frame clones only, not all of them. The table records 100,000 or so clones, approximately 70% of them present only once. Sequenced: PBMCs. These receptors were taken from a man aged 30-40 years in good health and CMV-seronegative. Each CDR3 is given with its conserved first and last residue. The size entry is marked missing in some rows and otherwise reads once, few, many or a size class.

v_call: TRBV21-1
clone_size: few
cdr3_length: 22
j_call: TRBJ1-5
cdr3_aa: CASRGGNVPGQGDPNSNQPQHF

v_call: TRBV6-5
clone_size: -
cdr3_length: 13
j_call: TRBJ1-5
cdr3_aa: CASSYRGGQPQHF

v_call: TRBV5-4
clone_size: -
cdr3_length: 16
j_call: TRBJ1-1
cdr3_aa: CASSTQFVKGPVSAFF

v_call: TRBV30
clone_size: -
cdr3_length: 13
j_call: TRBJ2-5
cdr3_aa: CAWKKSGDRTQYF

v_call: TRBV30
clone_size: -
cdr3_length: 15
j_call: TRBJ2-1
cdr3_aa: CAWSPLVRSYNEQFF

v_call: TRBV11-2
clone_size: -
cdr3_length: 17
j_call: TRBJ2-4
cdr3_aa: CASRRTGLAGEGNIQYF

v_call: TRBV7-3
clone_size: once
cdr3_length: 15
j_call: TRBJ2-7
cdr3_aa: CASSVPSGFAYEQYF

v_call: TRBV7-2
clone_size: -
cdr3_length: 15
j_call: TRBJ2-5
cdr3_aa: CASSFNRGWQETQYF

v_call: TRBV9
clone_size: few
cdr3_length: 14
j_call: TRBJ1-5
cdr3_aa: CASSVDRRSQPQHF

v_call: TRBV11-3
clone_size: few
cdr3_length: 16
j_call: TRBJ1-1
cdr3_aa: CASSLGQTGVRTEAFF

v_call: TRBV5-1
clone_size: -
cdr3_length: 14
j_call: TRBJ1-1
cdr3_aa: CASSPTGVNTEAFF

v_call: TRBV5-6
clone_size: -
cdr3_length: 14
j_call: TRBJ2-7
cdr3_aa: CASSFLAGPYEQYF

v_call: TRBV30
clone_size: -
cdr3_length: 13
j_call: TRBJ1-2
cdr3_aa: CAWDTGTADGYTF

v_call: TRBV28
clone_size: -
cdr3_length: 14
j_call: TRBJ1-2
cdr3_aa: CASSLGVRGYGYTF

v_call: TRBV5-1
clone_size: few
cdr3_length: 15
j_call: TRBJ2-7
cdr3_aa: CASSSLGTGPYEQYF

v_call: TRBV19
clone_size: -
cdr3_length: 15
j_call: TRBJ1-4
cdr3_aa: CASSIAGGAGEKLFF

v_call: TRBV28
clone_size: few
cdr3_length: 13
j_call: TRBJ2-7
cdr3_aa: CASSLGGPYEQYF

v_call: TRBV19
clone_size: -
cdr3_length: 13
j_call: TRBJ1-3
cdr3_aa: CASSLPSGNTIYF

v_call: TRBV7-9
clone_size: -
cdr3_length: 13
j_call: TRBJ1-6
cdr3_aa: CASSSTENSPLHF

v_call: TRBV4-2
clone_size: -
cdr3_length: 15
j_call: TRBJ2-1
cdr3_aa: CASSRRLAGEDEQFF

v_call: TRBV27
clone_size: -
cdr3_length: 14
j_call: TRBJ2-4
cdr3_aa: CASTLRRGDSIQYF

v_call: TRBV7-9
clone_size: -
cdr3_length: 14
j_call: TRBJ1-3
cdr3_aa: CASRPTASGNTIYF

v_call: TRBV5-6
clone_size: few
cdr3_length: 14
j_call: TRBJ1-5
cdr3_aa: CASSETGRRQPQHF

v_call: TRBV5-8
clone_size: -
cdr3_length: 15
j_call: TRBJ2-1
cdr3_aa: CASSHRDYQVGEQFF

v_call: TRBV11-2
clone_size: -
cdr3_length: 16
j_call: TRBJ2-7
cdr3_aa: CASSLAILTDSYEQYF

v_call: TRBV7-9
clone_size: -
cdr3_length: 15
j_call: TRBJ2-7
cdr3_aa: CASSSRQGSPYEQYF

v_call: TRBV28
clone_size: -
cdr3_length: 14
j_call: TRBJ1-3
cdr3_aa: CASRRPRRGNTIYF